Below, 29 T cell receptor beta chains from the same sample are listed, as sequenced in a study of T cell responses to AZD1222 COVID-19 vaccine. Libraries were prepared by immunoSEQ multiplex PCR; TCRdb keeps only in-frame clonotypes and omits some of them. The sample lists about 120,000 clones, about 91% occurring once. This material consisted of peripheral blood, taken 28 days after the second AZD1222 dose. These receptors originate from an adult who received the AZD1222 COVID-19 vaccine.

V is TRBV28 and J is TRBJ2-1; 9 nucleotides agree with TRBD2. The CDR3 runs to 16 residues. The germline CDR1 and CDR2 sequences are MDHEN and SYDVKM. J lost 0 bases, V lost 6 bases, and 6 bases had no gene match. CDR3 sequence (DNA): TGTGCCAGCAGAGGGGCGGGAGGGTCCTCCTACAATGAGCAGTTCTTC. It encodes CASRGAGGSSYNEQFF.

This clone appeared a few times. The genes are TRBV18 and TRBJ2-3; D is perhaps TRBD2 (5 bases). V lost 2 bases and J 3 bases, leaving 12 bases between the germline ends. The CDR3 extends over 15 amino acids. From germline, CDR1 is KGHSH and CDR2 LQKENI. CDR3 bases: TGTGCCAGCTCACCAGTGGGAGTTTCGACAGATACGCAGTATTTT. It specifies CASSPVGVSTDTQYF. Complete variable domain (other parts from reference TRBV18 and TRBJ2-3): NAGVMQNPRHLVRRRGQEARLRCSPMKGHSHVYWYRQLPEEGLKFMVYLQKENIIDESGMPKERFSAEFPKEGPSILRIQQVVRGDSAAYFCASSPVGVSTDTQYFGPGTRLTVL.

There are a few counts of this clone. The V and J genes are TRBV27 and TRBJ2-7, with 7 nucleotides matching TRBD2. The CDR3 is made up of 14 amino acids. The V gene end was trimmed by 3 bases and the J gene end by 3 bases; junction bases not matched to a gene: 5. CDR1 is MNHEY, CDR2 SMNVEV, per germline (reference sequence). The CDR3 bases are TGTGCCAGCAGTTTGGGGGGGACTCGCTACGAGCAGTACTTC. Translation: CASSLGGTRYEQYF.

In DNA form, the CDR3 reads TGTGCCTGGTCCTGGACAGGGGAACAGCCCCAGCATTTT. Its translation is CAWSWTGEQPQHF. The gene calls are TRBV30 and TRBJ1-5; 9 nucleotides line up with TRBD1. The CDR3 consists of 13 residues. V dropped 5 bases and J dropped 7; count of bases not matched to a gene: 6. The germline gives CDR1 GTSNPN, CDR2 SVGIG (reference sequence).

The CDR3 region is CASSKLQGAGETQYF. In DNA form, the CDR3 reads TGTGCCAGCAGCAAGTTACAGGGGGCAGGGGAGACCCAGTACTTC. The rearrangement uses TRBV28 and TRBJ2-5, with 9 bases identical to TRBD1. Germline CDR1 MDHEN, CDR2 SYDVKM. There are 15 residues in the CDR3. The V segment lost 6 bases and the J segment 5 bases; nucleotides outside the gene matches: 10.

This clone was counted only a few times. The rearrangement joins TRBV5-4 to TRBJ2-5; a weak D match, TRBD1 (6 bases). This CDR3 contains 13 residues. Trimming took off 0 bases at V and 3 bases at J, with 6 bases between the two ends. Germline assignment: CDR1 SGHNT and CDR2 YYREEE (reference sequence). In nucleotides, the CDR3 is TGTGCCAGCAGCTTGGACAGGGAAGAGACCCAGTACTTC. As protein: CASSLDREETQYF.

This chain connects TRBV19 to TRBJ1-2; D unresolved. V lost 6 bases, J lost 4 bases, and 9 bases lay in between. The CDR3 spans 12 residues. CDR1 is LNHDA and CDR2 is SQIVND in the germline V gene (reference sequence). The CDR3 loop is CASSGRSYGYTF. As DNA, the CDR3 is TGTGCCAGTAGCGGACGGTCCTATGGCTACACCTTC. The full variable domain, rest sourced from reference TRBV19 and TRBJ1-2, is DGGITQSPKYLFRKEGQNVTLSCEQNLNHDAMYWYRQDPGQGLRLIYYSQIVNDFQKGDIAEGYSVSREKKESFPLTVTSAQKNPTAFYLCASSGRSYGYTFGSGTRLTVV.

V is TRBV5-6 and J is TRBJ2-7; maybe TRBD2 (6 bases). Germline assignment: CDR1 SGHDT and CDR2 YYEEEE. The ends were cut back, 2 bases at V and 1 base at J, with 13 bases in the middle. CDR3 length: 15 residues. This CDR3 is CASSLDLGGSYEQYF. The CDR3, as DNA: TGTGCCAGCAGCTTAGACCTCGGAGGGTCCTACGAGCAGTACTTC. Full variable domain (remainder filled in from reference TRBV5-6 and TRBJ2-7): DAGVTQSPTHLIKTRGQQVTLRCSPKSGHDTVSWYQQALGQGPQFIFQYYEEEERQRGNFPDRFSGHQFPNYSSELNVNALLLGDSALYLCASSLDLGGSYEQYFGPGTRLTVT.

The chain links TRBV11-3 to TRBJ2-3; D may be TRBD1 (6 bases). CDR1 is SGHNT and CDR2 is YENEEA in the germline V gene. The ends were cut back, 4 bases at V and 1 base at J, with 12 bases in the middle. The CDR3 totals 15 residues. This CDR3 reads CASSSRTAGTDTQYF. Here the CDR3 DNA reads TGTGCCAGCAGCTCTCGGACAGCTGGCACAGATACGCAGTATTTT.

The chain combines TRBV7-2 with TRBJ2-5; 13 bases fit TRBD2. The germline V gene has CDR1 SGHTA and CDR2 FQGNSA. V was clipped by 2 bases and J by 4 bases; unmatched bases: 4. The length of the CDR3 is 16 residues. CDR3 region: CASSLILAGGPETQYF. CDR3 DNA sequence: TGTGCCAGCAGCTTAATACTAGCGGGAGGGCCAGAGACCCAGTACTTC.

J is TRBJ1-4 and V is TRBV18, with TRBD1 as a possible D gene (5 bases). V lost 3 bases and J 5 bases, leaving 13 bases between the germline ends. The CDR3 covers 15 residues. Looked up from germline, CDR1 is KGHSH and CDR2 is LQKENI. The CDR3 nucleotides are TGTGCCAGCTCACCCTCGGGGGGAGTCAATGAAAAACTGTTTTTT. This gives the protein CASSPSGGVNEKLFF.

This chain links TRBV7-9 with TRBJ2-7; D is perhaps TRBD1 or TRBD2 (5 bases each). The V and J ends lost 5 bases and 2 bases respectively, with 13 bases between them. Germline loops: CDR1 SEHNR, CDR2 FQNEAQ (reference sequence). This CDR3 contains 14 residues. In DNA, the CDR3 is TGTGCCAGCAGCGATACTCAGGGACCCTACGAGCAGTACTTC. It is translated as CASSDTQGPYEQYF.

The V call is TRBV6-5, the J call TRBJ2-7, with TRBD2 matching 8 bases. The length of the CDR3 is 13 residues. In germline, CDR1 is MNHEY, CDR2 SVGAGI. J gave up 7 bases and V 4 bases, and 6 bases lay outside the gene matches. CDR3 coding DNA: TGTGCCAGCAGTTCCAGCGGGACTAGGGAGCAGTACTTC. Amino acid sequence: CASSSSGTREQYF.

The chain combines TRBV27 with TRBJ1-1; D uncertain. CDR1 is MNHEY, CDR2 SMNVEV, per germline (reference sequence). This CDR3 is built from 11 residues. Trimming cost V 7 bases and J 7 bases, with 10 bases left between them. The CDR3 DNA follows: TGTGCCAGCACCCCTCGAGATGAAGCTTTCTTT. Translated, it gives CASTPRDEAFF.

This clone was seen only once. The chain recombines TRBV19 with TRBJ2-2; D gene ambiguous. CDR3 length: 13 residues. The V gene's germline CDR1 is LNHDA and CDR2 SQIVND (reference sequence). With 2 bases removed from V and 6 bases from J, the gap between germline ends came to 7 bases. CDR3 sequence: CASSIMDSGELFF. The CDR3 DNA reads as TGTGCCAGTAGTATAATGGATTCCGGGGAGCTGTTTTTT.

The chain links TRBV20-1 to TRBJ1-1; 7 bases are shared with TRBD1. Germline V gene lookup returns CDR1 DFQATT and CDR2 SNEGSKA (reference sequence). The CDR3 is made up of 13 amino acids. J was trimmed by 5 bases and V by 3 bases; bases with no gene match: 6. This chain's CDR3 is CSASGTVWTEAFF. In DNA form, the CDR3 reads TGCAGTGCTAGTGGGACAGTTTGGACTGAAGCTTTCTTT.

The rearrangement joins TRBV5-8 to TRBJ1-2; TRBD1 agrees at 7 bases. The trim removed 3 bases at V and 8 bases at J, leaving 10 bases unmatched. CDR3 length equals 14 residues. CDR1 is SGHTS, CDR2 YDEGEE, per germline. The CDR3 loop is CASSSPGQTLGYTF. In nucleotides, the CDR3 is TGTGCCAGCAGCTCCCCGGGACAGACCTTGGGCTACACCTTC.

This clone was seen once. The chain couples TRBV4-1 to TRBJ2-7; 9 positions agree with TRBD2. This CDR3 contains 16 residues. The V gene end was trimmed by 0 bases and the J gene end by 2 bases; junction bases not matched to a gene: 5. Germline-derived CDR1 and CDR2 are MGHRA and YSYEKL. For the CDR3, the DNA is TGCGCCAGCAGCCAAGAAGGGACTAGCAGCACCTACGAGCAGTACTTC. Residues: CASSQEGTSSTYEQYF.

The V and J genes are TRBV28 and TRBJ2-2, with 8 nucleotides matching TRBD1. This CDR3 comprises 16 residues. The germline CDR1 and CDR2 sequences are MDHEN and SYDVKM. Trimming at V came to 6 bases and at J to 5 bases, leaving 11 bases not matched to a gene. In nucleotides, the CDR3 is TGTGCCAGCAGAAATGGCGGACAGGGTAGGACCGGGGAGCTGTTTTTT. Translated, it gives CASRNGGQGRTGELFF.

The sample holds one count of this clone. The V and J genes are TRBV7-9 and TRBJ2-1, with D perhaps matching TRBD1 (5 bases). V was pared by 1 base and J by 1 base, with 14 bases between. The CDR3 contains 17 residues. The germline CDR1 and CDR2 sequences are SEHNR and FQNEAQ (reference sequence). The CDR3 sequence is CASSLVGRLVSYNEQFF. The CDR3 bases are TGTGCCAGCAGCTTAGTGGGGCGGCTAGTTTCCTACAATGAGCAGTTCTTC.

DNA of the CDR3: TGTGCCTGGAGTGGGGCAGCTTACGAGCAGTACTTC. It translates to CAWSGAAYEQYF. The rearrangement joins TRBV30 to TRBJ2-7; D uncertain. The CDR3 contains 12 residues. Germline V gene sequence: CDR1 GTSNPN, CDR2 SVGIG (reference sequence). The V gene lost 1 base and the J gene lost 4 bases, with 8 bases spanning the gap.

The CDR3 loop reads CASSPLKGQTSYNEQFF. The CDR3 DNA sequence: TGTGCCAGCTCACCACTTAAGGGACAGACCTCCTACAATGAGCAGTTCTTC. The chain employs TRBV18 and TRBJ2-1, with 7 bases fitting TRBD1. V shed 1 base, J shed 0 bases, and the junction held 6 bases outside the gene matches. The CDR3 runs 17 residues. The germline CDR1 and CDR2 sequences are KGHSH and LQKENI.

This rearrangement joins TRBV28 to TRBJ1-1; perhaps TRBD1 as D (6 bases). The CDR3 extends over 13 amino acids. V gave up 4 bases and J gave up 3 bases, with 9 bases separating them. The V gene's germline CDR1 is MDHEN and CDR2 SYDVKM. CDR3 in DNA: TGTGCCAGCAGTTGGGGGGGGCACACTGAAGCTTTCTTT. This encodes CASSWGGHTEAFF. Full variable domain (rest looked up from reference TRBV28 and TRBJ1-1): DVKVTQSSRYLVKRTGEKVFLECVQDMDHENMFWYRQDPGLGLRLIYFSYDVKMKEKGDIPEGYSVSREKKERFSLILESASTNQTSMYLCASSWGGHTEAFFGQGTRLTVV.

This clone has just one count. The chain combines TRBV27 with TRBJ1-1; D gene unclear. CDR3 size: 16 residues. Germline CDR1 is MNHEY and CDR2 is SMNVEV (reference sequence). Trimming stripped 2 bases from V and 0 bases from J, with 13 bases between. CDR3 in amino acids: CASSLTAVFMNTEAFF. In DNA form, the CDR3 reads TGTGCCAGCAGTTTAACGGCAGTATTCATGAACACTGAAGCTTTCTTT.

The V call is TRBV3-1 (or the pseudogene TRBV3-2), the J call TRBJ1-4; no firm D call. Germline CDR1 and CDR2: LGHDT and YNNKEL (reference sequence). V lost 0 bases, J lost 5 bases, and 7 bases lay in between. This CDR3 region has 14 residues. The CDR3, as DNA: TGTGCCAGCAGCCAAGAACAGATAAATGAAAAACTGTTTTTT. This codes for CASSQEQINEKLFF.

The V and J genes are TRBV27 and TRBJ1-5; no reliable D call. CDR3 length: 9 residues. Germline V lookup: CDR1 MNHEY, CDR2 SMNVEV (reference sequence). V lost 10 bases and J 7 bases, leaving 5 bases between the germline ends. This chain's CDR3 is CAMSQPQHF. As DNA, the CDR3 is TGTGCCATGTCCCAGCCCCAGCATTTT.

This rearrangement joins TRBV6-5 to TRBJ1-5, with 8 positions matching TRBD1. Losses at the gene ends were 2 bases for V and 4 bases for J; bases not matched to a gene: 7. CDR1 and CDR2 (germline): MNHEY, SVGAGI. The CDR3 extends over 16 amino acids. CDR3 residues: CASSYTWTGHNQPQHF. The CDR3 DNA sequence: TGTGCCAGCAGTTACACGTGGACAGGGCATAATCAGCCCCAGCATTTT.

V gene TRBV19 combines with J gene TRBJ2-5; D is undetermined. The CDR3 runs to 13 residues. The V end was cut by 6 bases, the J end by 2 bases, with 10 bases between. The V gene's germline CDR1 is LNHDA and CDR2 SQIVND (reference sequence). CDR3 loop: CASSKSAQETQYF. As DNA, the CDR3 is TGTGCCAGTAGCAAGAGCGCTCAAGAGACCCAGTACTTC.

This sequence joins TRBV11-1 and TRBJ1-1, with a tentative D call TRBD1 (5 bases). The ends were cut back, 3 bases at V and 3 bases at J, with 11 bases in the middle. The CDR3 spans 14 residues. The germline CDR1 and CDR2 sequences are SGHAT and FQDESV (reference sequence). DNA of the CDR3: TGTGCCAGCAGCTTCGCCGACAGTTACACTGAAGCTTTCTTT. This sequence encodes CASSFADSYTEAFF. The variable domain in full, completed from reference TRBV11-1 and TRBJ1-1, reads EAEVAQSPRYKITEKSQAVAFWCDPISGHATLYWYRQILGQGPELLVQFQDESVVDDSQLPKDRFSAERLKGVDSTLKIQPAELGDSAMYLCASSFADSYTEAFFGQGTRLTVV.